This record concerns one T cell receptor (beta chain) sequence. Antigen unknown. The CDR3 is 15 residues long. These data belong to a study of monozygotic twins with inflammatory bowel disease. Regarding the study as a whole: It was observed that concordant and discordant twins did not differ in repertoire similarity, possibly given limited power. The sharing of clonotypes with others was lower in IBD patients than in healthy twins, especially with disease activity. By inverse Simpson index, TCRbeta diversity was lower in IBD patients than in healthy co-twins.

Making each TCR library took around 3,600 ng of total RNA. TCRdb re-called the 5' RACE reads and catalogs CDR3 proteins one per entry, DNA excluded. The sample has 400,000 to 500,000 distinct CDR3 sequences. Sequenced input: blood. The V and J genes are TRBV12-3 or TRBV12-4 and TRBJ1-2; with no DNA, the TCRdb D assignment of TRBD1 cannot be verified. The TCR sequence derives from a human donor with ulcerative colitis or Crohn's disease, or a healthy co-twin of an affected twin (not recorded which). CDR3 protein: CASIPSGGRGNGYTF.